This paragraph reports one T cell receptor (beta chain). This clonotype was recorded at least ten times. This receptor's antigen is unknown. There are no base qualities to consult, and no much larger clone falls within one base. These data are taken from a study of T cells after yellow fever vaccination (dated by TCRdb to about 2019). Notes on the research overall: The SMART-Seq v4 Ultra Low Input RNA kit was used to prepare libraries from fractions with low cell numbers. The cohort comprised two healthy male donors, one aged 18 to 29 and one aged 30 to 40 years. Blood samples were taken at several timepoints before and after primary and secondary immunization, and bulk PBMC replicates and cell subsets were isolated. To follow T-cell clones before and after primary and booster YFV17D yellow fever vaccination, bulk TCR alpha and beta repertoires were sequenced over time. On the study overall, not on this receptor specifically: A small fraction of clonotypes showed up in both the CD4 and CD8 compartments, probably as a result of convergent recombination. The secondary T-cell response was found to be weaker but faster than the primary response, with a peak reached on day 5 rather than on day 15. Computational filtering was required because FACS-sorted repertoires could contain abundant contaminating clonotypes from the bulk population. Most clones expanded after primary vaccination were re-detected after the booster (approximately 96% of CD4 and around 88% of CD8), suggesting broad memory maintenance. Because only two donors were included in the study, the extent to which the findings can be generalized is limited.

The treatment or condition label corresponds to: live attenuated yellow fever vaccine strain. At each blood-draw timepoint, two biological replicates of bulk PBMCs were obtained. A standard Ficoll-Paque protocol was used to isolate PBMCs from peripheral blood. RNA was extracted with TriZol from bulk PBMCs, CD4 and CD8 fractions, and dextramer-positive and dextramer-negative fractions. The instrument given in TCRdb is Illumina NovaSeq 6000. TCR cDNA was made using 5'RACE template switching, a step that added a universal primer site and unique molecular identifiers. cDNA synthesis was primed from both the TCR alpha and TCR beta constant segments. Two PCR steps were used to amplify libraries, with sample barcodes and sequencing adapters being added in the second step. Sequencing of libraries was done on Illumina HiSeq 2500 (2x100 bp) or NovaSeq (2x150 bp). The paper's data handling went like this. MIGEC handled demultiplexing of reads and collapsing into UMI consensus sequences, while MiXCR performed V(D)J alignment. Clonotypes responding to the vaccine were identified with edgeR on replicate PBMC samples, with the criteria of FDR below 0.01 and a log2 fold change above 5 up to day 15. Each bulk clonotype was labeled CD4 or CD8 based on which sequenced repertoire, CD4 or CD8, contained the clonotype at higher abundance. TCRdb handled the public reads itself, with Q25 trimming in fastp and clone calling in MiXCR, and kept productive beta chains. Rows matching on CDR3 protein sequence are summarized as one entry with the most common DNA and genes. These V and J calls originate from TCRdb's pipeline instead of the authors' own analysis. Counted in this sample were about 240,000 distinct CDR3 sequences; more than 3.5% of them appeared once. The ten largest make up around a fifth of the sample.

This TCR was sampled from a man between 18 and 35 years old who received the YFV17D yellow fever vaccine. Sample: PBMCs, taken 15 days after the yellow fever booster vaccination.

The DNA is TGTGCCAGCAGCTCCGGCCCTTACGAGCAGTACTTC. The encoded protein is CASSSGPYEQYF. This chain joins TRBV7-2 to TRBJ2-7; no confident D gene assignment can be made. Based on the germline V gene, the CDR1 and CDR2 sequences are SGHTA and FQGNSA. The CDR3 measures 12 amino acids from cysteine to phenylalanine. The CDR3 DNA has 36 bases and is translated from base 1. A distance of 8 bases separates the germline ends of V and J, which lose 4 bases and 4 bases respectively.